This TCR beta chain was recovered during a study of beta chain features in type 1 diabetes. Study overall: Age, gender and cell yields were alike across patients and healthy donors. Study conclusions and caveats: Any HLA-type effect on TCRB rearrangement remained unresolved here. Type 1 diabetes patients showed a moderate but significant shortening of TCRB CDR3s in all four CD4+ subsets.

A word on this clone: Antigen: not known.

After removal of 1 base from V and 4 bases from J, the junction contained 4 bases not matched to a gene. Germline CDR1 and CDR2: KGHSH and LQKENI. CDR3 length: 15 amino acids. Of the isolated RNA, all was reverse transcribed, and so the sequenced material was expressed TCRB transcripts. Method: immunoSEQ multiplex PCR; TCRdb's copy keeps in-frame clones and lacks some. The sample gives approximately 150,000 clones, more than 60% of which show up once; approximately 0.089% is in the top ten. The sequence derives from a man aged 25-45 years with type 1 diabetes. Sequences were obtained from naive CD4+ T cells from blood. This chain uses TRBV18 with TRBJ2-5, with 9 bases aligning to TRBD2. The CDR3 spells CASSPRAGGGETQYF. The DNA for the CDR3 is TGTGCCAGCTCACCACGAGCGGGGGGAGGAGAGACCCAGTACTTC.